This T cell receptor (beta chain) was recovered during a study of cytomegalovirus exposure and HLA in healthy donors. The CDR3 covers 15 residues. Germline V gives CDR1 SQVTM, CDR2 ANQGSEA. Unmatched junction bases numbered 6, after V lost 4 bases and J lost 2 bases. Primers: 60 Vbeta forward and 13 Jbeta reverse. The data were produced by immunoSEQ multiplex PCR, yet TCRdb's version contains in-frame clones alone and is incomplete. In the table there are about 190,000 clones, 82% of which are singletons. Study-wide results and caveats: Later, TCR association rates were found to vary by HLA locus, highest for DRB1 and lowest for HLA-C.

With regard to this clone: Its antigen remains unidentified.

The specimen was PBMCs. The V and J genes are TRBV29-1 and TRBJ2-2, with TRBD1 matching 8 bases. The receptor comes from a woman aged 18 to 35 in good health and CMV-seronegative. The CDR3 bases are TGCAGCGTTGTAGAGGACAGGGATAACACCGGGGAGCTGTTTTTT. This codes for CSVVEDRDNTGELFF.